Below are 27 T cell receptor beta chains sequenced from a single sample in a study of blood T cell repertoires in COVID-19. Only in-frame clones appear in the TCRdb table, and some are missing; sequencing was by immunoSEQ multiplex PCR. The sample has around 160,000 clones; about 88% are singletons. Material: peripheral blood. The receptors stem from a man aged 18 to 35 with acute or convalescent COVID-19.

The chain has TRBV10-1 and TRBJ2-1; TRBD2 matches 9 bases. The CDR3 has 15 amino acids. V lost 0 bases, J lost 7 bases, and 4 bases stayed unmatched. Germline CDR1 reads WNHNN; CDR2 reads SYGVQD (reference sequence). CDR3 in amino acids: CASSESGTSYNEQFF. Written as DNA, the CDR3 is TGCGCCAGCAGTGAGTCCGGGACTAGCTATAATGAGCAGTTCTTC.

The V call is TRBV12-5, the J call TRBJ2-5; D possibly corresponds to TRBD2 (6 bases). There are 14 residues in the CDR3. Germline lookup yields CDR1 LGHNT and CDR2 FRNRAP. The V gene lost 6 bases and the J gene lost 1 base, with 12 bases spanning the gap. Here the CDR3 reads CASGTRLAQETQYF. The CDR3 region has the DNA TGTGCTAGTGGGACTAGATTGGCCCAAGAGACCCAGTACTTC. The full variable domain, rest sourced from reference TRBV12-5 and TRBJ2-5, is DARVTQTPRHKVTEMGQEVTMRCQPILGHNTVFWYRQTMMQGLELLAYFRNRAPLDDSGMPKDRFSAEMPDATLATLKIQPSEPRDSAVYFCASGTRLAQETQYFGPGTRLLVL.

This clone was detected once. The genes are TRBV6-5 and TRBJ1-1; weak D call: TRBD1 (5 bases). The germline V gene encodes CDR1 MNHEY and CDR2 SVGAGI. V was pared by 0 bases and J by 5 bases, with 10 bases between. The CDR3 is made up of 14 amino acids. CDR3: CASSYSGGGTEAFF. The CDR3 DNA reads as TGTGCCAGCAGTTACTCTGGGGGAGGTACTGAAGCTTTCTTT.

The chain recombines TRBV19 with TRBJ2-4, with a weak D call TRBD2 (6 bases). This CDR3 region has 16 residues. V dropped 5 bases and J dropped 2 bases, with 16 bases sitting between them. The V gene's germline CDR1 is LNHDA and CDR2 SQIVND (reference sequence). CDR3 protein: CASSAVGLRSKNIQYF. CDR3 sequence (DNA): TGTGCCAGTAGTGCCGTGGGACTCAGATCCAAAAACATTCAGTACTTC.

The sample holds a few counts of this clone. The chain is built from TRBV3-1 (or the pseudogene TRBV3-2) and TRBJ1-5; D remains ambiguous. Trimming shortened V by 5 bases and J by 4 bases, and 9 bases separated the two germline ends. This CDR3 comprises 13 residues. Germline V gene data show CDR1 as LGHDT and CDR2 as YNNKEL (reference sequence). Here the CDR3 reads CASSGQINQPQHF. Written as DNA, the CDR3 is TGTGCCAGCAGCGGGCAGATTAATCAGCCCCAGCATTTT.

The chain carries TRBV6-5 and TRBJ2-5, with TRBD2 identical over 8 bases. The germline V gene has CDR1 MNHEY and CDR2 SVGAGI. V trimming: 5 bases; J trimming: 5 bases; junction bases outside the gene matches: 10. There are 15 residues in the CDR3. DNA of the CDR3: TGTGCCAGCAGTCCCGGGATAGCGGGGCGTGAGACCCAGTACTTC. Its translation: CASSPGIAGRETQYF.

The chain carries TRBV5-1 and TRBJ1-1; 8 positions match TRBD1. CDR1 SGHRS and CDR2 YFSETQ come from the germline V gene. J gave up 0 bases and V 7 bases, and 8 bases lay outside the gene matches. The CDR3 contains 15 residues. The CDR3 DNA sequence: TGCGCCAGCCAATCGAGGACAGGGCTGAACACTGAAGCTTTCTTT. Translating gives CASQSRTGLNTEAFF.

This clone was recorded a few times. This chain uses TRBV19 with TRBJ1-1, with D unclear. The CDR3 has 13 amino acids. Germline lookup yields CDR1 LNHDA and CDR2 SQIVND (reference sequence). V dropped 8 bases and J dropped 4 bases, with 14 bases sitting between them. The CDR3 spells CASRSREGTEAFF. CDR3 nucleotides: TGTGCCAGTCGGTCCCGGGAGGGCACTGAAGCTTTCTTT. The variable domain in full, completed from reference TRBV19 and TRBJ1-1, reads DGGITQSPKYLFRKEGQNVTLSCEQNLNHDAMYWYRQDPGQGLRLIYYSQIVNDFQKGDIAEGYSVSREKKESFPLTVTSAQKNPTAFYLCASRSREGTEAFFGQGTRLTVV.

The chain uses TRBV6-1 and TRBJ1-3; D is uncertain. The germline gives CDR1 MNHNS, CDR2 SASEGT. V dropped 0 bases and J dropped 1 base, with 10 bases sitting between them. The CDR3 covers 16 residues. The CDR3 DNA follows: TGTGCCAGCAGTGAAGCGCAGTCGCCTTCTGGAAACACCATATATTTT. Protein sequence: CASSEAQSPSGNTIYF.

CDR3 bases: TGTGCCTGGAAGGGTGGCGGGGGGGCGCTCACCGGGGAGCTGTTTTTT. As protein: CAWKGGGGALTGELFF. The V call is TRBV30, the J call TRBJ2-2, with 9 bases aligning to TRBD2. CDR3 length: 16 residues. V lost 4 bases to trimming and J lost 4 bases; unmatched junction nucleotides: 10. CDR1 and CDR2 from the germline V gene are GTSNPN and SVGIG (reference sequence).

CDR3 amino acids: CASSPAGGASYEQYV. The CDR3 DNA reads as TGTGCCAGCAGCCCCGCCGGAGGGGCATCCTACGAGCAGTACGTC. This sequence joins TRBV28 and TRBJ2-7, with D maybe TRBD2 (6 bases). The CDR3 has 15 residues. Per germline, CDR1 MDHEN and CDR2 SYDVKM. Trimming shortened V by 6 bases and J by 1 base, and 16 bases separated the two germline ends.

This clone occurred once. V is TRBV5-4 and J is TRBJ1-2; TRBD1 matches 7 bases. In germline, CDR1 is SGHNT, CDR2 YYREEE (reference sequence). Trimming took 4 bases from V and 2 from J; bases not matched to a gene: 8. This CDR3 is built from 15 residues. CDR3 sequence reads: CASSRGTDSNYGYTF. CDR3 in DNA: TGTGCCAGCAGCCGAGGGACAGACTCAAACTATGGCTACACCTTC.

The rearrangement uses TRBV29-1 and TRBJ2-7; weak D call: TRBD1 (6 bases). V lost 7 bases and J lost 0, with 10 bases in between. The length of the CDR3 is 12 residues. Germline V gene lookup returns CDR1 SQVTM and CDR2 ANQGSEA. CDR3 amino acids: CSARDNSYEQYF. For the CDR3, the DNA is TGCAGCGCCCGGGACAACTCCTACGAGCAGTACTTC.

This chain connects TRBV5-1 to TRBJ2-5; D is unresolved. Germline V CDR1 and CDR2: SGHRS, YFSETQ. CDR3 length: 14 residues. Trimming stripped 0 bases from V and 2 bases from J, with 8 bases between. Here the CDR3 DNA reads TGCGCCAGCAGCTTGGTATCGACTCAAGAGACCCAGTACTTC. It is translated as CASSLVSTQETQYF.

This chain links TRBV3-1 (or the pseudogene TRBV3-2) with TRBJ1-5, with D unclear. Germline-derived CDR1 and CDR2 are LGHDT and YNNKEL (reference sequence). This CDR3 is built from 17 residues. V was cut by 2 bases and J by 7 bases, with 21 bases left in between. The CDR3 reads CASSQFRLRGFEQPQHF. The CDR3 DNA reads TGTGCCAGCAGCCAATTTCGGTTGCGAGGTTTTGAGCAGCCCCAGCATTTT.

The V call is TRBV19, the J call TRBJ2-5; the match to TRBD1 covers 11 bases. In germline, CDR1 is LNHDA, CDR2 SQIVND (reference sequence). The CDR3 has 15 amino acids. V lost 10 bases to trimming and J lost 4 bases; unmatched junction nucleotides: 11. The CDR3 sequence: CATRGRTGGGETQYF. CDR3 DNA: TGTGCCACCCGGGGCAGGACAGGGGGCGGAGAGACCCAGTACTTC.

V is TRBV7-9 and J is TRBJ1-5; TRBD1 is a possible D gene (5 bases). This CDR3 is built from 12 residues. The ends were cut back, 5 bases at V and 5 bases at J, with 7 bases in the middle. Germline values: CDR1 SEHNR, CDR2 FQNEAQ (reference sequence). The CDR3 protein is CASSQQDQPQHF. CDR3 DNA sequence: TGTGCCAGCAGCCAACAGGATCAGCCCCAGCATTTT. Full variable domain (missing parts from reference TRBV7-9 and TRBJ1-5): DTGVSQNPRHKITKRGQNVTFRCDPISEHNRLYWYRQTLGQGPEFLTYFQNEAQLEKSRLLSDRFSAERPKGSFSTLEIQRTEQGDSAMYLCASSQQDQPQHFGDGTRLSIL.

V is TRBV30 and J is TRBJ1-5; no clear D. CDR1 is GTSNPN and CDR2 is SVGIG in the germline V gene (reference sequence). V lost 1 base and J 4 bases, leaving 11 bases between the germline ends. This CDR3 contains 14 residues. CDR3 protein: CAWSAVPTNQPQHF. Here the CDR3 DNA reads TGTGCCTGGAGTGCGGTGCCGACAAATCAGCCCCAGCATTTT.

CDR3 protein: CAWSTGWFTEAFF. Here the CDR3 DNA reads TGTGCCTGGAGTACAGGATGGTTCACTGAAGCTTTCTTT. V is TRBV30 and J is TRBJ1-1; weak D call: TRBD1 (5 bases). The germline CDR1 and CDR2 sequences are GTSNPN and SVGIG (reference sequence). Trimming pared 2 bases from V and 4 bases from J, leaving 11 bases between. This CDR3 comprises 13 residues.

The rearrangement links TRBV19 to TRBJ1-1; unclear D gene. The CDR3 is 12 amino acids. The germline V gene encodes CDR1 LNHDA and CDR2 SQIVND (reference sequence). With 5 bases removed from V and 3 bases from J, the gap between germline ends came to 7 bases. DNA of the CDR3: TGTGCCAGTAGTTTTGGAGACACTGAAGCTTTCTTT. Its translation is CASSFGDTEAFF.

V usage is TRBV4-1 and J usage is TRBJ1-4, with D maybe TRBD1 (5 bases). CDR1 is MGHRA, CDR2 YSYEKL, per germline. V gave up 0 bases and J gave up 5 bases, with 10 bases separating them. The CDR3 consists of 15 residues. Here the CDR3 DNA reads TGCGCCAGCAGCCAAGATAGGCAGGGCAATGAAAAACTGTTTTTT. It encodes CASSQDRQGNEKLFF.

This clone was observed a single time. The chain employs TRBV19 and TRBJ2-1, with 10 bases fitting TRBD2. Germline CDR1 is LNHDA and CDR2 is SQIVND (reference sequence). The ends lost 2 bases at V and 4 bases at J; junction bases unmatched: 5. The CDR3 totals 16 residues. CDR3 sequence (DNA): TGTGCCAGTAGTATAATAACTAGCGGGGCATACAATGAGCAGTTCTTC. As protein: CASSIITSGAYNEQFF.

The genes are TRBV7-9 and TRBJ1-2; 9 positions match TRBD1. V lost 5 bases, J lost 7 bases, and 8 bases stayed unmatched. The CDR3 extends over 14 amino acids. Germline CDR1 SEHNR, CDR2 FQNEAQ (reference sequence). DNA for the CDR3: TGTGCCAGCAGCGCGGGACAGGGTCATCTTGGCTACACCTTC. The encoded protein is CASSAGQGHLGYTF. The variable domain in full, completed from reference TRBV7-9 and TRBJ1-2, reads DTGVSQNPRHKITKRGQNVTFRCDPISEHNRLYWYRQTLGQGPEFLTYFQNEAQLEKSRLLSDRFSAERPKGSFSTLEIQRTEQGDSAMYLCASSAGQGHLGYTFGSGTRLTVV.

V and J are TRBV5-4 and TRBJ1-2; possibly TRBD1 for D (5 bases). Per the germline V gene, CDR1 is SGHNT and CDR2 is YYREEE (reference sequence). V shed 0 bases and J shed 8 bases, with 8 bases lying between them. This CDR3 region has 12 residues. CDR3 in amino acids: CASSLDRLGYTF. CDR3 DNA: TGTGCCAGCAGCTTGGACAGGTTAGGCTACACCTTC.

In DNA form, the CDR3 reads TGTGCCAGCAGTCTAAGGGGCGGAATGAACACTGAAGCTTTCTTT. As protein: CASSLRGGMNTEAFF. V and J are TRBV25-1 and TRBJ1-1; D perhaps matches TRBD1 (5 bases). The germline V gene has CDR1 MGHDK and CDR2 SYGVNS. The length of the CDR3 is 15 residues. V gave up 5 bases and J gave up 0 bases, with 13 bases separating them.

This chain joins TRBV30 and TRBJ2-2, with TRBD1 matching over 8 bases. CDR3 length: 16 amino acids. The V and J ends lost 4 bases and 6 bases, in that order; junction bases with no gene match: 13. In germline, CDR1 is GTSNPN, CDR2 SVGIG (reference sequence). CDR3 protein: CAWNLEDRGSSGELFF. The DNA of the CDR3 is TGTGCCTGGAATCTTGAAGACAGGGGTTCGTCCGGGGAGCTGTTTTTT.

This chain connects TRBV29-1 to TRBJ2-7; D is ambiguous. Germline lookup yields CDR1 SQVTM and CDR2 ANQGSEA. The germline V and J ends were trimmed by 5 bases and 0 bases, with 5 bases remaining between them. This CDR3 spans 11 amino acids. The CDR3 reads CSVLSSYEQYF. CDR3 in DNA: TGCAGCGTTCTTAGCTCCTACGAGCAGTACTTC.